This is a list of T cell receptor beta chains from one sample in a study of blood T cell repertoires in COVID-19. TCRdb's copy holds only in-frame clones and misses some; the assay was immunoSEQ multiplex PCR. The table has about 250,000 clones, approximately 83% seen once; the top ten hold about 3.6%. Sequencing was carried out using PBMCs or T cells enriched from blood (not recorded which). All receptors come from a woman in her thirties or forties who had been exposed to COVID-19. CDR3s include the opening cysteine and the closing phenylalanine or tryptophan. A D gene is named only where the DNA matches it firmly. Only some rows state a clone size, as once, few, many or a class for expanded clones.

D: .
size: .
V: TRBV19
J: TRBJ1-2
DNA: TGTGCCAGTAGTGTCGGCAGGGGTAATGGCTACACCTTC
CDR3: CASSVGRGNGYTF

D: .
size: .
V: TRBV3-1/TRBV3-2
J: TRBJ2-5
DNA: TGTGCCAGCAGTCAACCGCCTGACACGAACTTTGGAGAGACCCAGTACTTC
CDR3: CASSQPPDTNFGETQYF

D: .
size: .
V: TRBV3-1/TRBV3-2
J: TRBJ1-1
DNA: TGTGCCAGCAGTCTGCGGGATAAGAACACTGAAGCTTTCTTT
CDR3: CASSLRDKNTEAFF

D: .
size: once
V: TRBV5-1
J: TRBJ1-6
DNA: TGCGCCAGCAGCTTGGATGGCAGAAGTAATTCACCCCTCCACTTT
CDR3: CASSLDGRSNSPLHF

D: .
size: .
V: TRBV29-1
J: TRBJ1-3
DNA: TGCAGCGTACTTGTACCTAGCTCTGGAAACACCATATATTTT
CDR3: CSVLVPSSGNTIYF

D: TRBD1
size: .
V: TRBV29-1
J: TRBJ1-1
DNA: TGCAGCGTTGAAGTCCTGGACAGGGAGAACACTGAAGCTTTCTTT
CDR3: CSVEVLDRENTEAFF

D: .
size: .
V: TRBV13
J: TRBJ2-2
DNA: TGTGCCAGCAGCGCGGCACAGGAGTTCACCGGGGAGCTGTTTTTT
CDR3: CASSAAQEFTGELFF

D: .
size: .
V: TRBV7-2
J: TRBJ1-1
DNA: TGTGCCAGCAGCCTCCAAGGACAGTTAAGGAACACTGAAGCTTTCTTT
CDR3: CASSLQGQLRNTEAFF

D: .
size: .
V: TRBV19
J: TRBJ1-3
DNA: TGTGCCAGTAGTATCGAAGGACAAGGCTCTGGAAACACCATATATTTT
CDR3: CASSIEGQGSGNTIYF

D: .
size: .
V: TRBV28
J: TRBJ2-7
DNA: TGTGCCAGCAGTTTTACTAGCACCTACGAGCAGTACTTC
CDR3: CASSFTSTYEQYF

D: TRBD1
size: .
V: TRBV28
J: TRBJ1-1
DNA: TGTGCCAGCAGTTCTCCCGGACAGGGGGCTCCCTCGGAAGCTTTCTTT
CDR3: CASSSPGQGAPSEAFF

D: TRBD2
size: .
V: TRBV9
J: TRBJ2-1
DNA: TGTGCCAGCAGCCCAAGGGGTCTAGCGGGGGCCCCCTACAATGAGCAGTTCTTC
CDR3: CASSPRGLAGAPYNEQFF

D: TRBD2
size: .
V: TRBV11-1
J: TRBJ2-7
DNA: TGTGCCAGCAGCTTGGGGGGGAGACTGCGGGAGCAGTACTTC
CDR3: CASSLGGRLREQYF

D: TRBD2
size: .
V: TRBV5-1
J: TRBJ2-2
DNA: TGCGCCAGCTCAGCGGGGGAGACCGGGGAGCTGTTTTTT
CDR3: CASSAGETGELFF

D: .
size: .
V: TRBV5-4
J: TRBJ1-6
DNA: TGTGCCAGCAGCTTGGCCACAGCCAATTCACCCCTCCACTTT
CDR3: CASSLATANSPLHF

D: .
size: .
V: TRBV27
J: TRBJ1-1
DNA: TGTGCCAGCAGTTTGTTCCAGAACACTGAAGCTTTCTTT
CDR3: CASSLFQNTEAFF

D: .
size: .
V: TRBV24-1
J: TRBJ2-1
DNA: TGTGCCACCAGTGATTTGTCCAGGGGTGGGGATGAGCAGTTCTTC
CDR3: CATSDLSRGGDEQFF